The clone carrying this T cell receptor beta chain was counted many times. No antigen is known for it. Molecules of cDNA were individually given unique molecular identifiers that were attached to them. TCRdb passed the 5' RACE reads through MiXCR, listing each CDR3 protein once. The data contain some 55,000 distinct CDR3 sequences, around 13% of them seen just once; the ten biggest clones take up about 3%. These data are taken from a study of early T cells in non-severe SARS-CoV-2 infection. Study as a whole: Sequenced material consisted of bulk RNA (from unsorted whole blood), and chains were unpaired. Study-wide results and caveats: VDJdb matches were skewed toward anti-spike CD8 T cell responses.

Germline lookup yields CDR1 ENHRY and CDR2 SYGVKD. This CDR3 comprises 15 residues. V lost 5 bases and J 1 base, leaving 15 bases between the germline ends. The source of this sequence is an adult who was a healthcare worker with PCR-confirmed SARS-CoV-2 infection or an uninfected control (not recorded which). The sequencing sample was made of whole blood. This chain joins TRBV10-3 and TRBJ2-7; D may be TRBD1 (7 bases). The CDR3, as DNA: TGTGCCATCAGTCCCAGGACAGGAGGGTCCTACGAGCAGTACTTC. This gives the protein CAISPRTGGSYEQYF.